The entry that follows covers one T cell receptor (beta chain) sequence. Antigen unknown. CDR3 size: 17 residues. J was trimmed by 2 bases and V by 4 bases; bases with no gene match: 7. Germline loops: CDR1 SGHTA, CDR2 FQGNSA. TCRdb's table, derived via immunoSEQ multiplex PCR, lists solely in-frame clones and lacks some. The sample consists of more than 95,000 clones, around 90% of them appearing once. The data stem from a study of T cell responses to AZD1222 COVID-19 vaccine. Study outcomes and limitations: It should be noted that donors were predominantly white British and more often female, and clonal diversity was possibly underestimated. The study sampled repertoires only after the peak T cell response.

The chain combines TRBV7-2 with TRBJ2-3; 12 bases map to TRBD2. Material: peripheral blood, obtained on day 0 of AZD1222 vaccination. The sequence was obtained from an adult in good health. CDR3 in DNA: TGTGCCAGCAGCTCCCCGGGACTAGCGGGTCACACAGATACGCAGTATTTT. Its translation is CASSSPGLAGHTDTQYF.